One sample yielded the 15 T cell receptor beta chains listed below, sequenced in a study of T cell changes during pregnancy in multiple sclerosis. The method was immunoSEQ multiplex PCR; TCRdb's version includes in-frame clones alone and lacks a portion of them. The sample consists of about 50,000 clones, 85% to 95% of them appearing once. This material consisted of CD4+ T cells from peripheral blood mononuclear cells, taken in the third trimester of pregnancy. The origin of the receptors is a female donor with multiple sclerosis, enrolled in a pregnancy study.

The J gene is TRBJ1-4, the V gene TRBV7-9; 7 positions agree with TRBD1. The V and J ends lost 5 bases and 6 bases, in that order; junction bases with no gene match: 15. CDR3 length: 17 residues. Germline V CDR1 and CDR2: SEHNR, FQNEAQ (reference sequence). CDR3 sequence reads: CASSPGLLGRGYEKLFF. DNA of the CDR3: TGTGCCAGCAGCCCCGGGCTACTGGGCAGGGGGTATGAAAAACTGTTTTTT.

The chain recombines TRBV11-2 with TRBJ2-5; 10 bases are a match to TRBD2. This CDR3 has 15 residues. With V trimmed by 2 bases and J by 4 bases, 4 bases remained unmatched. Germline CDR1 is SGHAT and CDR2 is FQNNGV. CDR3 sequence reads: CASSLLAGVGETQYF. In DNA form, the CDR3 reads TGTGCCAGCAGCTTACTAGCGGGGGTCGGAGAGACCCAGTACTTC.

The rearrangement joins TRBV21-1 to TRBJ1-2; TRBD1 is the table's D call and was not checked against the DNA. TRBV21-1 is deemed a pseudogene. CDR3 length equals 12 residues. CDR3 residues: CASSKATSGYTF. CDR3 coding DNA: TGTGCCAGCAGCAAAGCGACAAGCGGCTACACCTTC.

The V and J genes are TRBV6-1 and TRBJ1-1, with a weak D call TRBD1 (5 bases). The germline V gene has CDR1 MNHNS and CDR2 SASEGT. V was shortened by 7 bases and J by 7 bases, with 10 bases between the two germline ends. There are 11 residues in the CDR3. CDR3 nucleotides: TGTGCCAGCACCAGGGTTAGTGAAGCTTTCTTT. This codes for CASTRVSEAFF.

This clone was recorded only once. The chain joins TRBV19 to TRBJ2-7; weak D call: TRBD2 (6 bases). Trimming removed 5 bases from V and 2 bases from J, with 10 bases in between. This CDR3 comprises 13 residues. CDR1 is LNHDA and CDR2 is SQIVND in the germline V gene (reference sequence). CDR3 sequence (DNA): TGTGCCAGTAGTTTCGGGGAGGCCTACGAGCAGTACTTC. Translating gives CASSFGEAYEQYF. The variable domain in full, with the rest retrieved from reference TRBV19 and TRBJ2-7, is DGGITQSPKYLFRKEGQNVTLSCEQNLNHDAMYWYRQDPGQGLRLIYYSQIVNDFQKGDIAEGYSVSREKKESFPLTVTSAQKNPTAFYLCASSFGEAYEQYFGPGTRLTVT.

The rearrangement uses TRBV5-6 and TRBJ1-5; D might be TRBD1 (5 bases). With 7 bases removed from V and 1 base from J, the gap between germline ends came to 15 bases. CDR1 SGHDT and CDR2 YYEEEE come from the germline V gene. The CDR3 consists of 15 residues. The CDR3 loop is CASWSWRGSNQPQHF. CDR3 nucleotides: TGTGCCAGCTGGAGTTGGAGGGGAAGCAATCAGCCCCAGCATTTT.

J is TRBJ2-1 and V is TRBV30, with 12 positions matching TRBD2. Unmatched junction bases numbered 22, after V lost 4 bases and J lost 6 bases. The CDR3 has 20 residues. Germline lookup yields CDR1 GTSNPN and CDR2 SVGIG (reference sequence). The CDR3 coding sequence is TGTGCCTGGACCTTACGGTCTAGCGGGGGGGCCGGCCCTCGAGTCAATGAGCAGTTCTTC. Its translation: CAWTLRSSGGAGPRVNEQFF.

V is TRBV4-2 and J is TRBJ2-7; TRBD2 might be the D (5 bases). CDR1 and CDR2 from the germline V gene are LGHNA and YNFKEQ. This CDR3 comprises 16 residues. V lost 0 bases to trimming and J lost 2 bases, with 14 bases between them. CDR3 sequence reads: CASSQDHGGIPYEQYF. The CDR3 DNA reads as TGTGCCAGCAGCCAAGATCACGGAGGAATTCCCTACGAGCAGTACTTC.

The chain has TRBV5-6 and TRBJ2-3; D may be TRBD2 (6 bases). V was pared by 4 bases and J by 0 bases, with 21 bases between. The CDR3 has 18 amino acids. Germline V gene data show CDR1 as SGHDT and CDR2 as YYEEEE. The CDR3: CASSPGGGLAMSTDTQYF. CDR3 nucleotide sequence: TGTGCCAGCAGCCCGGGTGGAGGGCTAGCGATGAGCACAGATACGCAGTATTTT.

This sequence joins TRBV5-1 and TRBJ1-2, with TRBD1 matching 8 bases. Germline V gene data show CDR1 as SGHRS and CDR2 as YFSETQ. The V and J ends lost 4 bases and 4 bases, in that order; junction bases with no gene match: 6. This CDR3 has 14 amino acids. The CDR3 is CASSLGQATYGYTF. DNA of the CDR3: TGCGCCAGCAGCCTGGGACAGGCCACCTATGGCTACACCTTC.

This clone was seen a single time. The chain couples TRBV6-1 to TRBJ1-1, with TRBD1 matching 9 bases. The CDR3 sequence is 15 residues long. V dropped 5 bases and J dropped 3; count of bases not matched to a gene: 7. Looked up from germline, CDR1 is MNHNS and CDR2 is SASEGT. CDR3 in amino acids: CASSSKTGGDTEAFF. CDR3 nucleotides: TGTGCCAGCAGTTCAAAGACAGGGGGAGACACTGAAGCTTTCTTT.

This rearrangement joins TRBV14 to TRBJ2-1; D perhaps matches TRBD1 (5 bases). Germline CDR1 is SGHDN and CDR2 is FVKESK. The germline V and J ends were trimmed by 4 bases and 4 bases, with 14 bases remaining between them. This CDR3 contains 15 residues. CDR3 sequence reads: CASSRGPMGYNEQFF. CDR3 nucleotide sequence: TGTGCCAGCAGCCGGGGCCCTATGGGTTACAATGAGCAGTTCTTC. The variable domain in full, with the rest retrieved from reference TRBV14 and TRBJ2-1, is EAGVTQFPSHSVIEKGQTVTLRCDPISGHDNLYWYRRVMGKEIKFLLHFVKESKQDESGMPNNRFLAERTGGTYSTLKVQPAELEDSGVYFCASSRGPMGYNEQFFGPGTRLTVL.

The genes are TRBV2 and TRBJ1-4; D unclear. CDR1 and CDR2 from the germline V gene are SNHLY and FYNNEI. Trimming pared 3 bases from V and 0 bases from J, leaving 8 bases between. The CDR3 has 15 amino acids. This CDR3 is CASSEDGATNEKLFF. CDR3 nucleotide sequence: TGTGCCAGCAGTGAGGACGGGGCAACTAATGAAAAACTGTTTTTT.

The chain has TRBV4-3 and TRBJ1-1, with D tentatively TRBD1 (5 bases). The ends were cut back, 4 bases at V and 0 bases at J, with 27 bases in the middle. The V gene's germline CDR1 is LGHNA and CDR2 YSLEER. The CDR3 has 20 residues. The chain's CDR3 is CASSLDLTREGPNMNTEAFF. Written as DNA, the CDR3 is TGCGCCAGCAGCCTCGACCTGACCAGGGAGGGCCCAAATATGAACACTGAAGCTTTCTTT.

The chain couples TRBV4-3 to TRBJ1-2; D is undetermined. V was trimmed by 1 base and J by 2 bases, leaving 5 bases between them. CDR1 is LGHNA and CDR2 is YSLEER in the germline V gene. This CDR3 region has 13 residues. The DNA of the CDR3 is TGCGCCAGCAGCCAAGCGCAGAACTATGGCTACACCTTC. Translation gives CASSQAQNYGYTF.